Presented here are 9 T cell receptor beta chains from one specimen sequenced in a study of control samples from healthy donors and cancer patients. Clones were read by immunoSEQ multiplex PCR, and TCRdb kept only the in-frame ones, dropping some. The sample has 120,000 to 150,000 clones, about 90% seen once. The sequenced sample consisted of blood. The receptors here all came from a man younger than 45 in good health.

The chain is built from TRBV15 and TRBJ1-2; D might be TRBD1 (5 bases). The germline CDR1 and CDR2 sequences are LNHNV and YYDKDF (reference sequence). With 4 bases removed from V and 6 bases from J, the gap between germline ends came to 12 bases. The CDR3 covers 13 residues. CDR3 protein: CATSNPGEDGYTF. In DNA, the CDR3 is TGTGCCACCAGCAATCCGGGGGAAGATGGCTACACCTTC.

The rearrangement links TRBV5-4 to TRBJ1-3, with TRBD1 as a possible D gene (5 bases). The V and J ends lost 4 bases and 0 bases respectively, with 11 bases between them. Germline V CDR1 and CDR2: SGHNT, YYREEE (reference sequence). This CDR3 is built from 15 residues. This CDR3 is CASSMGPNSGNTIYF. CDR3 nucleotide sequence: TGTGCCAGCAGCATGGGACCGAACTCTGGAAACACCATATATTTT.

Written as DNA, the CDR3 is TGTGCCAGTAGTCCACAAGGGCAGGGGGCTAACTATGGCTACACCTTC. Residues: CASSPQGQGANYGYTF. The chain recombines TRBV19 with TRBJ1-2, with 7 bases aligning to TRBD1. The CDR3 loop spans 16 amino acids. Germline trimming cut 5 bases from V and 0 bases from J; bases unmatched to any gene: 9. CDR1 is LNHDA, CDR2 SQIVND, per germline (reference sequence).

The J gene is TRBJ2-5, the V gene TRBV15, with 7 bases fitting TRBD2. V was clipped by 1 base and J by 2 bases; unmatched bases: 4. This CDR3 spans 15 amino acids. Germline loops: CDR1 LNHNV, CDR2 YYDKDF (reference sequence). CDR3 amino acids: CATSRVSSGQETQYF. CDR3 bases: TGTGCCACCAGCAGAGTGTCTAGCGGACAAGAGACCCAGTACTTC.

The chain recombines TRBV2 with TRBJ1-1; no clear D gene. In germline, CDR1 is SNHLY, CDR2 FYNNEI. The length of the CDR3 is 13 residues. V lost 2 bases to trimming and J lost 5 bases, with 9 bases between them. This chain's CDR3 is CASSEMGSTEAFF. The DNA of the CDR3 is TGTGCCAGCAGTGAAATGGGGAGTACTGAAGCTTTCTTT. Combining the CDR3 with reference TRBV2 and TRBJ1-1 gives the whole variable domain EPEVTQTPSHQVTQMGQEVILRCVPISNHLYFYWYRQILGQKVEFLVSFYNNEISEKSEIFDDQFSVERPDGSNFTLKIRSTKLEDSAMYFCASSEMGSTEAFFGQGTRLTVV.

The sample holds a few counts of this clone. The chain couples TRBV6-5 to TRBJ1-2; weak D call: TRBD1 (6 bases). The CDR3 extends over 14 amino acids. Trimming took 5 bases from V and 2 from J, leaving 12 bases between them. CDR1 is MNHEY, CDR2 SVGAGI, per germline. The CDR3, as DNA: TGTGCCAGCAGTCGTAACAGGGAAAACTATGGCTACACCTTC. This sequence encodes CASSRNRENYGYTF.

This clone has just one count. The chain employs TRBV29-1 and TRBJ2-7, with D perhaps matching TRBD2 (6 bases). Germline V lookup: CDR1 SQVTM, CDR2 ANQGSEA. V was shortened by 7 bases and J by 0 bases, with 13 bases between the two germline ends. This CDR3 region has 13 residues. The CDR3 DNA sequence: TGCAGCGCGCTGGGGGGTCTCTCCTACGAGCAGTACTTC. It codes for CSALGGLSYEQYF.

The CDR3 reads CAWRHGVMNTEAFF. CDR3 nucleotide sequence: TGTGCCTGGAGGCACGGGGTCATGAACACTGAAGCTTTCTTT. This chain joins TRBV30 and TRBJ1-1; D ambiguous. Trimming cost V 3 bases and J 0 bases, with 11 bases left between them. The CDR3 contains 14 residues. Germline V lookup: CDR1 GTSNPN, CDR2 SVGIG (reference sequence).

The chain joins TRBV7-3 to TRBJ1-1, with 7 bases identical to TRBD1. From germline, CDR1 is SGHTA and CDR2 FQGTGA. There are 21 residues in the CDR3. The V and J ends lost 7 bases and 5 bases, in that order; junction bases with no gene match: 31. The CDR3, as DNA: TGTGCCAGCATCAAAAGTAACAACAGGGGACCCCTTTTAAAGTTTGATACTGAAGCTTTCTTT. Protein: CASIKSNNRGPLLKFDTEAFF.